The 22 T cell receptor beta chains below all came from one sample that was sequenced in a study of T cells in Graves' hyperthyroidism and ophthalmopathy (dated by TCRdb to between 2019 and 2020). The library was built by means of multiplex PCR. The listed sequencing device is Illumina HiSeq 2000. The TCR beta CDR3 regions were amplified from the RNA transcripts. A first-round RT-PCR of the TCR CDR3 used the HTBI primer set with the Qiagen OneStep RT-PCR kit. TCRdb reprocessed the public reads (quality trimming at Q25 with fastp, clone calling with MiXCR) and kept in-frame beta chains. Every distinct CDR3 protein forms one entry, paired with its most common genes and DNA. For this sample the table gives around 500,000 distinct CDR3 sequences, of which about an eighth were detected only once. The top ten clonotypes cover 17% of the sample. Sample: blood. These receptors were taken from a woman aged 18-30 years with Graves' hyperthyroidism.

Comments on this clonotype: Relative to the germline gene, one junction end is altered; a read error may explain this. The genes are TRBV6-1 and TRBJ2-1; 8 bases agree with TRBD2. CDR3 length equals 16 residues. Looked up from germline, CDR1 is MNHNS and CDR2 is SASEGT. CDR3 residues: CASRLLTSGDYNEQSF. CDR3 nucleotide sequence: TGTGCCAGCAGACTCCTTACTAGCGGAGACTACAATGAGCAGTCCTTC.

In its sample, this clonotype was seen many times. The chain couples TRBV7-9 to TRBJ1-2; possibly TRBD1 for D (6 bases). The CDR3 covers 14 residues. Germline CDR1 and CDR2: SEHNR and FQNEAQ (reference sequence). Trimming took 4 bases from V and 4 from J, leaving 13 bases between them. This chain's CDR3 is CASSSNRQAYGYTF. CDR3 sequence (DNA): TGTGCCAGCAGCTCTAACAGACAGGCCTATGGCTACACCTTC.

In this sample, this clonotype turned up a few times. This chain joins TRBV5-6 and TRBJ1-6; tentatively, D is TRBD1 (5 bases). CDR3 length: 15 residues. Deletions cut 0 bases from V and 8 bases from J, with 12 bases between. Germline values: CDR1 SGHDT, CDR2 YYEEEE. The CDR3 spells CASSLEAGSYSPLHF. The CDR3 DNA reads as TGTGCCAGCAGCTTGGAGGCAGGGTCTTATTCACCCCTCCACTTT.

This clonotype has a handful of counts. The V gene is TRBV5-6, the J gene TRBJ1-6; 7 nucleotides align to TRBD1. The trim removed 4 bases at V and 8 bases at J, leaving 9 bases unmatched. The CDR3 totals 15 residues. The germline V gene has CDR1 SGHDT and CDR2 YYEEEE. The CDR3: CASSTRQGGYSPLHF. CDR3 in DNA: TGTGCCAGCAGCACTCGACAGGGTGGTTATTCACCCCTCCACTTT.

At least ten counts were recorded for this clonotype. The chain combines TRBV27 with TRBJ1-5, with 9 bases aligning to TRBD1. V trimming: 5 bases; J trimming: 6 bases; junction bases outside the gene matches: 8. This CDR3 is built from 15 residues. Looked up from germline, CDR1 is MNHEY and CDR2 is SMNVEV (reference sequence). CDR3 sequence (DNA): TGTGCCAGCAGTGATGGACAGGGGCGGGCTCAGCCCCAGCATTTT. This encodes CASSDGQGRAQPQHF.

There are many counts of this clonotype. The genes are TRBV19 and TRBJ2-7, with a tentative D call TRBD1 (6 bases). CDR1 and CDR2 (germline): LNHDA, SQIVND (reference sequence). V dropped 2 bases and J dropped 3 bases, with 17 bases sitting between them. This CDR3 is 16 amino acids long. CDR3 residues: CASSISFGGVYYEQYF. In DNA form, the CDR3 reads TGTGCCAGTAGTATAAGTTTTGGGGGCGTATACTACGAGCAGTACTTC.

In this sample, this clonotype turned up many times. The rearrangement uses TRBV2 and TRBJ2-7, with 8 bases matching TRBD2. Germline lookup yields CDR1 SNHLY and CDR2 FYNNEI. The CDR3 covers 16 residues. J lost 2 bases, V lost 1 base, and 7 bases had no gene match. The CDR3 DNA reads TGTGCCAGCAGTGAAGTGGGCGGGAGGTACCCCTACGAGCAGTACTTC. It specifies CASSEVGGRYPYEQYF.

The chain has TRBV12-3 or TRBV12-4 and TRBJ2-7; a weak D match, TRBD2 (5 bases). V was pared by 7 bases and J by 2 bases, with 15 bases between. The CDR3 has 14 residues. CDR3 sequence: CASTSRRPTYEQYF. DNA of the CDR3: TGTGCCAGCACCTCGAGGAGGCCGACCTACGAGCAGTACTTC.

This clonotype occurred many times. The rearrangement uses TRBV20-1 and TRBJ1-4; D uncertain. This CDR3 has 13 amino acids. V gave up 5 bases and J gave up 4 bases, with 11 bases separating them. Looked up from germline, CDR1 is DFQATT and CDR2 is SNEGSKA (reference sequence). The CDR3 here is CSARRRSNEKLFF. CDR3 nucleotide sequence: TGCAGTGCTCGGAGGCGAAGTAATGAAAAACTGTTTTTT.

On this clonotype: This may stem from a read error, because a much larger clone lies one nucleotide away. The chain employs TRBV12-3 or TRBV12-4 and TRBJ2-1; D gene ambiguous. The CDR3 runs 14 residues. V lost 6 bases to trimming and J lost 0 bases, with 9 bases between them. The DNA for the CDR3 is TGTGCCAGCAGGGCAGCGAGCTCCTACAATGAGCAGTTCTTC. Residues: CASRAASSYNEQFF.

Worth noting for this clonotype: A single base separates this from a much larger clone, so it may be a read error. The V call is TRBV12-3 or TRBV12-4, the J call TRBJ1-1; D is undetermined. There are 13 residues in the CDR3. The V and J ends lost 3 bases and 7 bases respectively, with 12 bases between them. As DNA, the CDR3 is TGTGCCAGCAGTTTCGGACCGTCCGTTGAAGCTTTCTTT. Its protein is CASSFGPSVEAFF.

J is TRBJ2-3 and V is TRBV4-1; D unclear. V was cut by 1 base and J by 8 bases, with 7 bases left in between. The V gene's germline CDR1 is MGHRA and CDR2 YSYEKL. The CDR3 loop spans 12 amino acids. The CDR3 DNA reads TGCGCCAGCAGCCAAGTTGGTCTTACGCAGTATTTT. Translated, it gives CASSQVGLTQYF.

This clonotype has ten or more counts. This chain uses TRBV20-1 with TRBJ1-1; the D gene is possibly TRBD1 (5 bases). This CDR3 has 15 amino acids. Per the germline V gene, CDR1 is DFQATT and CDR2 is SNEGSKA (reference sequence). V was cut by 3 bases and J by 3 bases, with 17 bases left in between. CDR3 DNA sequence: TGCAGTGCTAGGAACCCCCGGGGGAGAGACACTGAAGCTTTCTTT. Encoded protein: CSARNPRGRDTEAFF.

The sample holds many counts of this clonotype. The chain has TRBV12-3 or TRBV12-4 and TRBJ1-1; D is uncertain. The V end was cut by 5 bases, the J end by 6 bases, with 16 bases between. This CDR3 has 14 amino acids. CDR3 bases: TGTGCCAGCAGTCCGGGATTCGGGGTTCCTGAAGCTTTCTTT. The encoded protein is CASSPGFGVPEAFF.

Concerning this clonotype itself: This may be a read error: a much more frequent sequence differs by one nucleotide. The chain has TRBV5-1 and TRBJ2-1; 12 bases fit TRBD2. The closer fit of TRBJ2-7 to the DNA end suggests the J call may be wrong. The length of the CDR3 is 16 residues. CDR1 is SGHRS and CDR2 is YFSETQ in the germline V gene. The CDR3 is CASSLASGRVGNEQYF. The CDR3 coding sequence is TGCGCCAGCAGCTTGGCTAGCGGGAGGGTGGGGAATGAGCAGTACTTC.

This clonotype was seen ten or more times. This rearrangement joins TRBV10-1 to TRBJ2-5; D assignment may be TRBD1 or TRBD2 (5 bases each). The CDR3 has 16 amino acids. V gave up 6 bases and J gave up 2 bases, with 19 bases separating them. From germline, CDR1 is WNHNN and CDR2 SYGVQD (reference sequence). The CDR3 sequence is CASRFLPGRLQETQYF. Here the CDR3 DNA reads TGCGCCAGCAGATTCCTCCCGGGACGGCTACAAGAGACCCAGTACTTC.

This clonotype was found many times. V usage is TRBV20-1 and J usage is TRBJ1-1; D might be TRBD1 (5 bases). The V and J ends lost 0 bases and 0 bases respectively, with 11 bases between them. Germline assignment: CDR1 DFQATT and CDR2 SNEGSKA (reference sequence). The CDR3 spans 15 residues. CDR3 region: CSARDWEGMNTEAFF. CDR3 DNA: TGCAGTGCTAGAGATTGGGAGGGGATGAACACTGAAGCTTTCTTT.

As regards this clonotype: Given the absence of the conserved phenylalanine or tryptophan at the CDR3 end, a read error is likely. J is TRBJ2-2 and V is TRBV27, with a weak D call TRBD1 (5 bases). The CDR3 length is 15 residues. Germline V gene lookup returns CDR1 MNHEY and CDR2 SMNVEV (reference sequence). The germline V and J ends were trimmed by 6 bases and 1 base, with 12 bases remaining between them. Written as DNA, the CDR3 is TGTGCCAGCAGCCTCTCCCAGGGGAACACCGGGGAGCTGTTTCTT. Translating gives CASSLSQGNTGELFL.

This clonotype was found many times. The chain uses TRBV12-3 or TRBV12-4 and TRBJ1-5; unclear D gene. V was shortened by 7 bases and J by 0 bases, with 10 bases between the two germline ends. The CDR3 is made up of 14 amino acids. The CDR3 DNA reads TGTGCCAGCAACCCGACGGTTAGCAATCAGCCCCAGCATTTT. As protein: CASNPTVSNQPQHF.

This clonotype has a handful of counts. The chain combines TRBV4-1 with TRBJ1-1; maybe TRBD1 (5 bases). CDR1 and CDR2 (germline): MGHRA, YSYEKL. Trimming removed 1 base from V and 0 bases from J, with 12 bases in between. The CDR3 sequence is 16 residues long. The CDR3, as DNA: TGCGCCAGCAGCCAAGGCCCGGGGGAGTTGAACACTGAAGCTTTCTTT. This encodes CASSQGPGELNTEAFF.

This clonotype was seen ten or more times. This chain connects TRBV6-5 to TRBJ1-5; no definite D call. V was clipped by 0 bases and J by 0 bases, with 6 bases between them. This CDR3 is built from 15 residues. Per the germline V gene, CDR1 is MNHEY and CDR2 is SVGAGI. The CDR3 DNA sequence: TGTGCCAGCAGTTACTCCCCCGATAGCAATCAGCCCCAGCATTTT. It specifies CASSYSPDSNQPQHF.

This clonotype was seen many times. V gene TRBV10-3 combines with J gene TRBJ2-7, with unresolved D. V shed 2 bases and J shed 6 bases, with 8 bases lying between them. This CDR3 spans 12 amino acids. Germline values: CDR1 ENHRY, CDR2 SYGVKD. CDR3 residues: CAISEMGVEQYF. In DNA, the CDR3 is TGTGCCATCAGTGAGATGGGTGTCGAGCAGTACTTC.